A selection of T cell receptor beta chains follows, all from one sample in a study of T cells after yellow fever vaccination. TCRdb itself ran the 5' RACE reads through MiXCR, one entry per CDR3 protein. The top ten clones hold around 15% of a sample with 450,000 to 600,000 distinct CDR3 sequences, around 16% of them seen once. This specimen consisted of PBMCs, obtained 4 to 6 days after the first yellow fever vaccination. The receptors stem from a man younger than 30 who received the YFV17D yellow fever vaccine. Each CDR3 is given with its conserved first and last residue. The D gene is left open where the match is weak. Clone size is stated in some rows and not others, as once, few, many or a class when expanded.

j_call d_call clone_size v_call cdr3_nt cdr3_aa
TRBJ1-4 - few TRBV4-3 TGCGCCAGCAGCCATCGTGGATTAAGGGACGAAAAACTGTTTTTT CASSHRGLRDEKLFF
TRBJ1-1 - - TRBV25-1 TGTGCCAGCAGTGAATACTCGGGGTTGGCTGAAGCTTTCTTT CASSEYSGLAEAFF
TRBJ1-1 TRBD1 - TRBV5-1 TGCGCCAGCAGCTTTGACAGGGGAGGTGAAGCTTTCTTT CASSFDRGGEAFF
TRBJ1-4 - - TRBV6-5 TGTGCCAGCAGTTACTATTCCCAAAATGAAAAACTGTTTTTT CASSYYSQNEKLFF
TRBJ2-1 TRBD1 few TRBV5-6 TGTGCCAGCAAGGGGGCATGGGAGCAGTTCTTC CASKGAWEQFF
TRBJ1-1 TRBD1 few TRBV7-2 TGTGCCAGCAGCCCCCCCGGACAGGGAATTCTAGCTTTCTTT CASSPPGQGILAFF
TRBJ1-2 - few TRBV10-3 TGTGCCATCAGGGATGAGGACTATGGCTACACCTTC CAIRDEDYGYTF
TRBJ2-2 - few TRBV6-1 TGTGCCAGCAGCGGGTTGGGACGGACGAACACCGGGGAGCTGTTTTTT CASSGLGRTNTGELFF
TRBJ2-2 TRBD1 - TRBV5-1 TGCGCCAGCAGCATGACAGGGGAGGCCGGGGAGCTGTTTTTT CASSMTGEAGELFF
TRBJ2-2 TRBD2 many TRBV7-2 TGTGCCAGCAGCCCCGGACTAGCCCGGGAGCTGTTTTTT CASSPGLARELFF
TRBJ2-2 - - TRBV5-1 TGCGCCAGCGGGCTAAATGTCGGGGAGCTGTTTTTT CASGLNVGELFF